Each of the 22 T cell receptor beta chains below was sequenced from the same sample in a study of CD8 T cells in Susac syndrome. The RNA input was roughly 0.45 to 1 ug, and it was reverse transcribed with random hexamers. TCRdb reprocessed the immunoSEQ multiplex PCR reads via MiXCR and lists one record per CDR3 protein. Among 95,000 to 150,000 distinct CDR3 sequences listed, around 94% were seen once. Sequencing input: CD8+ T cells from PBMCs. Receptors were obtained from a human donor with Susac syndrome.

The rearrangement links TRBV29-1 to TRBJ2-7; D gene uncertain. CDR1 and CDR2 from the germline V gene are SQVTM and ANQGSEA. The CDR3 has 11 amino acids. The ends were cut back, 8 bases at V and 4 bases at J, with 12 bases in the middle. CDR3 DNA sequence: TGCAGCTCGATGGACGATTACGAGCAGTACTTC. As protein: CSSMDDYEQYF.

The chain joins TRBV20-1 to TRBJ2-7; D might be TRBD2 (6 bases). The V end was cut by 3 bases, the J end by 0 bases, with 12 bases between. Germline CDR1 reads DFQATT; CDR2 reads SNEGSKA (reference sequence). The CDR3 totals 14 residues. The CDR3 spells CSARPATSSYEQYF. In DNA, the CDR3 is TGCAGTGCTAGGCCAGCGACTAGCTCCTACGAGCAGTACTTC.

The chain joins TRBV10-2 to TRBJ2-1, with D uncertain. CDR3 length: 11 residues. CDR1 is WSHSY and CDR2 is SAAADI in the germline V gene. Trimming removed 6 bases at V and 10 bases at J, with 10 bases between. CDR3 sequence: CASSDRPEQFF. Here the CDR3 DNA reads TGCGCCAGCAGCGATAGGCCCGAGCAGTTCTTC.

This chain links TRBV9 with TRBJ2-3, with D tentatively TRBD1 or TRBD2 (5 bases each). Trimming removed 4 bases from V and 2 bases from J, with 14 bases in between. Germline CDR1 SGDLS, CDR2 YYNGEE. This CDR3 spans 15 amino acids. The CDR3 protein is CASSPGTRATDTQYF. CDR3 bases: TGTGCCAGCAGCCCTGGGACCCGGGCCACAGATACGCAGTATTTT.

The chain is built from TRBV12-3 or TRBV12-4 and TRBJ2-1; no definite D call. This CDR3 has 12 residues. With 3 bases removed from V and 13 bases from J, the gap between germline ends came to 13 bases. CDR3 amino acids: CASSFEGLAQFF. CDR3 in DNA: TGTGCCAGCAGTTTTGAAGGTCTGGCCCAGTTCTTC.

J is TRBJ2-6 and V is TRBV12-3 or TRBV12-4; possible D gene TRBD2, 5 bases. The CDR3 spans 15 residues. V shed 4 bases and J shed 1 base, with 8 bases lying between them. The CDR3 nucleotides are TGTGCCAGCAGTTGGTGGGAGTCTGGGGCCAACGTCCTGACTTTC. Protein sequence: CASSWWESGANVLTF.

This clonotype was recorded only once. The chain links TRBV29-1 to TRBJ1-1; 8 bases fit TRBD1. Unmatched junction bases numbered 4, after V lost 0 bases and J lost 4 bases. CDR1 SQVTM and CDR2 ANQGSEA come from the germline V gene. The CDR3 consists of 14 residues. The CDR3: CSVEDGQGGTEAFF. The CDR3 DNA sequence: TGCAGCGTTGAAGACGGACAGGGCGGCACTGAAGCTTTCTTT.

The chain uses TRBV9 and TRBJ2-3, with 9 nucleotides matching TRBD2. V gave up 3 bases and J gave up 2 bases; unmatched junction bases: 10. This CDR3 is built from 17 residues. Germline V CDR1 and CDR2: SGDLS, YYNGEE. The CDR3: CASSARQRGADTDTQYF. CDR3 sequence (DNA): TGTGCCAGCAGCGCCAGGCAGCGGGGGGCCGACACAGATACGCAGTATTTT.

V and J are TRBV7-9 and TRBJ1-1; D may be TRBD1 (6 bases). CDR1 and CDR2 (germline): SEHNR, FQNEAQ (reference sequence). This CDR3 contains 12 residues. V lost 5 bases and J 8 bases, leaving 12 bases between the germline ends. CDR3 sequence: CASSLGQREAFF. The CDR3 DNA reads TGTGCCAGCAGCCTCGGACAGAGGGAAGCTTTCTTT.

This chain links TRBV4-2 with TRBJ1-2; no clear D gene. The CDR3 runs to 13 residues. Trimming took off 10 bases at V and 6 bases at J, with 18 bases between the two ends. Germline V gene lookup returns CDR1 LGHNA and CDR2 YNFKEQ. This chain's CDR3 is CATGGIGGDGYTF. The CDR3 region has the DNA TGTGCCACAGGAGGGATAGGAGGTGATGGCTACACCTTC.

The genes are TRBV19 and TRBJ1-5; D is ambiguous. Trimming took 2 bases from V and 6 from J, leaving 8 bases between them. Germline V gene sequence: CDR1 LNHDA, CDR2 SQIVND (reference sequence). The length of the CDR3 is 13 residues. The CDR3 bases are TGTGCCAGTAGTATACTGGACGGTCAGCCCCAGCATTTT. This codes for CASSILDGQPQHF.

The DNA for the CDR3 is TGCGCCAGCAGCCTGCGCGGGGGAGACAATCAGCCCCAGCATTTT. Encoded protein: CASSLRGGDNQPQHF. The chain has TRBV5-1 and TRBJ1-5; weak D call: TRBD1 (5 bases). Trimming took off 4 bases at V and 3 bases at J, with 14 bases between the two ends. This CDR3 is built from 15 residues. Germline CDR1 and CDR2: SGHRS and YFSETQ. The variable domain in full, with the rest retrieved from reference TRBV5-1 and TRBJ1-5, is KAGVTQTPRYLIKTRGQQVTLSCSPISGHRSVSWYQQTPGQGLQFLFEYFSETQRNKGNFPGRFSGRQFSNSRSEMNVSTLELGDSALYLCASSLRGGDNQPQHFGDGTRLSIL.

The chain recombines TRBV3-1 with TRBJ2-3; D is unresolved. The CDR3 is made up of 12 amino acids. Germline CDR1 LGHDT, CDR2 YNNKEL (reference sequence). Trimming left V 6 bases short and J 2 bases short, with 6 bases between. The CDR3 loop reads CASSTVTDTQYF. CDR3 DNA: TGTGCCAGCAGTACTGTCACAGATACGCAGTATTTT.

The CDR3, as DNA: TGCGCCAGCAGCCTGGGACAGGGGGCTCCAAATGAGCAGTTCTTC. This sequence encodes CASSLGQGAPNEQFF. V usage is TRBV4-1 and J usage is TRBJ2-1; TRBD1 matches at 12 bases. This CDR3 contains 15 residues. V gave up 4 bases and J gave up 7 bases; unmatched junction bases: 5. Germline-derived CDR1 and CDR2 are MGHRA and YSYEKL.

This clonotype came up once. This chain joins TRBV28 and TRBJ2-7, with TRBD1 identical over 7 bases. The CDR3 length is 13 residues. Per the germline V gene, CDR1 is MDHEN and CDR2 is SYDVKM. Trimming took 3 bases from V and 3 from J; bases not matched to a gene: 2. Here the CDR3 DNA reads TGTGCCAGCAGTTTCGACAGGGACTACGAGCAGTACTTC. Protein product: CASSFDRDYEQYF.

The chain uses TRBV12-3 or TRBV12-4 and TRBJ2-6; D is unclear. The V end lost 3 bases, the J end lost 0 bases, and 3 bases lay between the germline ends. The CDR3 runs 14 residues. CDR3 in DNA: TGTGCCAGCAGTTTGACCTCTGGGGCCAACGTCCTGACTTTC. This gives the protein CASSLTSGANVLTF.

This sequence joins TRBV30 and TRBJ1-1; D ambiguous. Germline-derived CDR1 and CDR2 are GTSNPN and SVGIG (reference sequence). Trimming removed 4 bases from V and 4 bases from J, with 10 bases in between. The CDR3 is 12 residues long. The CDR3 bases are TGTGCCTGGATACCCACGGGCACTGAAGCTTTCTTT. It yields the protein CAWIPTGTEAFF. The variable domain in full, completed from reference TRBV30 and TRBJ1-1, reads SQTIHQWPATLVQPVGSPLSLECTVEGTSNPNLYWYRQAAGRGLQLLFYSVGIGQISSEVPQNLSASRPQDRQFILSSKKLLLSDSGFYLCAWIPTGTEAFFGQGTRLTVV.

The chain is built from TRBV9 and TRBJ1-1; unclear D gene. The germline V gene encodes CDR1 SGDLS and CDR2 YYNGEE. V lost 4 bases, J lost 4 bases, and 20 bases lay in between. The CDR3 is 16 residues long. CDR3 amino acids: CASSLSTMGSGTEAFF. The CDR3, as DNA: TGTGCCAGCAGCCTAAGTACTATGGGCTCGGGCACTGAAGCTTTCTTT.

This chain joins TRBV11-2 and TRBJ2-5, with 11 bases lining up with TRBD2. Germline V CDR1 and CDR2: SGHAT, FQNNGV. CDR3 size: 18 residues. After removal of 3 bases from V and 4 bases from J, the junction contained 13 bases not matched to a gene. CDR3: CASSLGDLSGGVGETQYF. The CDR3, as DNA: TGTGCCAGCAGCTTGGGGGACCTTAGCGGGGGGGTTGGAGAGACCCAGTACTTC.

The genes are TRBV12-3 or TRBV12-4 and TRBJ1-2, with no clear D. V was shortened by 4 bases and J by 4 bases, with 13 bases between the two germline ends. This CDR3 has 14 amino acids. The CDR3 DNA follows: TGTGCCAGCAGTTCCTCAACAGTGATCTATGGCTACACCTTC. This sequence encodes CASSSSTVIYGYTF.

This sequence joins TRBV2 and TRBJ1-5; D not resolved. The CDR3 has 13 amino acids. In germline, CDR1 is SNHLY, CDR2 FYNNEI. The V end was cut by 5 bases, the J end by 0 bases, with 5 bases between. CDR3 sequence: CASSPNSNQPQHF. CDR3 nucleotides: TGTGCCAGCAGTCCTAATAGCAATCAGCCCCAGCATTTT.

This chain connects TRBV27 to TRBJ2-5, with D perhaps matching TRBD1 (5 bases). The CDR3 sequence is 14 residues long. The V and J ends lost 0 bases and 4 bases respectively, with 9 bases between them. The V gene's germline CDR1 is MNHEY and CDR2 SMNVEV (reference sequence). Here the CDR3 DNA reads TGTGCCAGCAGTTTATCGCTAGGGGCAGAGACCCAGTACTTC. It translates to CASSLSLGAETQYF.